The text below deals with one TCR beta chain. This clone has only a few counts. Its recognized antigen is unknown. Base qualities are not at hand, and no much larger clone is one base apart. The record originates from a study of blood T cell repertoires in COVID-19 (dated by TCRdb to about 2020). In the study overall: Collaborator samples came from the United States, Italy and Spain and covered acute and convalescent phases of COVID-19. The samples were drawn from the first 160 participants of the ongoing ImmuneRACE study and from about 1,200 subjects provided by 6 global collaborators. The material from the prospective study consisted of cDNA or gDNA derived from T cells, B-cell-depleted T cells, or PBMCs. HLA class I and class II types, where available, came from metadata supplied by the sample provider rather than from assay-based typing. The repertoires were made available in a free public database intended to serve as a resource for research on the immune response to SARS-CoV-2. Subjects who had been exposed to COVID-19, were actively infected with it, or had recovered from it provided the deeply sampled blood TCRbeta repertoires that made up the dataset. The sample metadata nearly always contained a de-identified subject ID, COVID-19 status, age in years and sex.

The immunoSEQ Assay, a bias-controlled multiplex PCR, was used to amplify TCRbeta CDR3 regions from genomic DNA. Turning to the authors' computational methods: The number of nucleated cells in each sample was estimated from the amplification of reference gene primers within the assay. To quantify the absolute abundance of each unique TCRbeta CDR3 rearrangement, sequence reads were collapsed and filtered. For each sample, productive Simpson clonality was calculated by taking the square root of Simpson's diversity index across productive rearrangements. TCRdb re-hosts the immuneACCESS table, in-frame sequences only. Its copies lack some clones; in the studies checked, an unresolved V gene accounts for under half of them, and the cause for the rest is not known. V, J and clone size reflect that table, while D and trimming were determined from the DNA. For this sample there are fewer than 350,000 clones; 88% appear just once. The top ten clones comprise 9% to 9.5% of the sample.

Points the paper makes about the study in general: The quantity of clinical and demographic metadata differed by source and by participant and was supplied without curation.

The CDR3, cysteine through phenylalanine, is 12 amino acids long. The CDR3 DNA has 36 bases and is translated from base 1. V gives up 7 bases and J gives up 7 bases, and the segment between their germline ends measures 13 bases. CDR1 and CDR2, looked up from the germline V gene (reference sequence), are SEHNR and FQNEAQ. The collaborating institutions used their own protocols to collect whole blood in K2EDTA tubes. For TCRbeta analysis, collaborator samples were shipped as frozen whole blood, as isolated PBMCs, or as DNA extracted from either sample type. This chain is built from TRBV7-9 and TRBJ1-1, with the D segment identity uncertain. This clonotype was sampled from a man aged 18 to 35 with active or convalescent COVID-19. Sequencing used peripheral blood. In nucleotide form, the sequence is TGTGCCAGCAAACTAGGGATGTTTGAAGCTTTCTTT. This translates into CASKLGMFEAFF.